One TCR beta chain is described in this entry. What this receptor recognizes is not known. No much larger clone exists at a distance of one base, and base qualities are not known. TCRbeta CDR3 regions were amplified from genomic DNA using the immunoSEQ Assay, a bias-controlled multiplex PCR. For the original study's pipeline: The number of nucleated cells in each sample was estimated by amplification of reference gene primers within the assay. To quantify the absolute abundance of each unique TCRbeta CDR3 rearrangement, sequence reads were collapsed and filtered. For each sample, productive Simpson clonality was calculated as the square root of Simpson's diversity index across productive rearrangements. This is the immuneACCESS table as TCRdb keeps it, with only in-frame sequences that have V and J called. A part of the clones is gone; compared with another copy, unresolved V genes explain less than half, and the rest is unexplained. V and J calls and clone size come straight from that table; D and trimming were deduced from the DNA. The sample table contains roughly 340,000 clones; only one count was recorded for around 87% of them. The ten largest account for 1.5% to 2% of the sample.

Sequences KGHSH (CDR1) and LQKENI (CDR2) are obtained from the germline V gene. V is pruned by 11 bases and J by 0 bases, leaving 4 bases of the junction without a gene match. The CDR3 spans 13 residues, from the cysteine through the phenylalanine. Of all the DNA, just the CDR3 is kept, 39 bases in frame from base 1. This entry belongs to a study of blood T cell repertoires in COVID-19 (dated by TCRdb to about 2020). A note on the overall study: For ImmuneRACE Cohort 3, a participant was defined as recovered based on two consecutive negative NP/OP PCR tests, clearance by a healthcare professional, or resolution of symptoms. Samples covering the acute and convalescent phases of COVID-19 were provided by collaborators in the United States, Italy and Spain. The material from the prospective study consisted of cDNA or gDNA derived from T cells, B-cell-depleted T cells, or PBMCs. Deeply sampled blood TCRbeta repertoires from subjects exposed to, actively infected with, or recovered from COVID-19 were included in the dataset. The repertoires were made available in a free public database intended to serve as a resource for research on the immune response to SARS-CoV-2. The samples were drawn from the first 160 participants of the ongoing ImmuneRACE study and from under 1,500 subjects provided by 6 global collaborators. The sample metadata nearly always contained a de-identified subject ID, COVID-19 status, age in years and sex. Where HLA class I and class II types were available, the types were taken from metadata supplied by the sample provider, not from assay-based typing.

What the authors observed across the whole study: How much clinical and demographic metadata was included differed by source and by participant, and the metadata was provided uncurated.

Participants in the prospective study were aged about 18 to 100 years, lived in under 30 United States geographic areas, and enrolled through a virtual design. To assign participants to cohorts, the prospective study relied on clinical history that participants themselves reported in a screening survey and a study questionnaire. In the prospective study, whole blood, serum and a nasopharyngeal or oropharyngeal swab were collected from each participant by mobile phlebotomists. Participants in the prospective study had the option to provide additional blood draws and questionnaires over an approximately 2-month period. Blood samples from the prospective study were shipped frozen or at room temperature prior to DNA extraction.

The TCR was taken from a man in his forties in a cohort exposed to, infected with or recovered from COVID-19 (not recorded which). The specimen sequenced was PBMCs or T cells enriched from blood (not recorded which). Rearrangement joined TRBV18 to TRBJ2-3; TRBD2 agrees with 8 junctional bases. The CDR3 amino acid sequence is: CAGTRSSTDTQYF. The DNA is TGTGCCGGGACTAGATCTAGCACAGATACGCAGTATTTT.